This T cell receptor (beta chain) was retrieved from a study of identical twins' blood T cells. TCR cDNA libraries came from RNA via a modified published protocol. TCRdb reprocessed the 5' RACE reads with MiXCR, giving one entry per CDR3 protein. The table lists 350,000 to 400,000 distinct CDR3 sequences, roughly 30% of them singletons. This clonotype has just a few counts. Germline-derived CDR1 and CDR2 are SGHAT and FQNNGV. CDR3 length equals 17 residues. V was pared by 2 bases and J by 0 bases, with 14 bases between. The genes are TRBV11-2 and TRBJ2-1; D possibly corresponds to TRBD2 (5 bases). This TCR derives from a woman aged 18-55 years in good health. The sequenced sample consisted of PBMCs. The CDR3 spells CASSLSRTLNSYNEQFF. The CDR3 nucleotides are TGTGCCAGCAGCTTATCGCGGACTTTAAACTCCTACAATGAGCAGTTCTTC. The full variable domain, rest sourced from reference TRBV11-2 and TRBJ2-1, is EAGVAQSPRYKIIEKRQSVAFWCNPISGHATLYWYQQILGQGPKLLIQFQNNGVVDDSQLPKDRFSAERLKGVDSTLKIQPAKLEDSAVYLCASSLSRTLNSYNEQFFGPGTRLTVL.